The clone carrying this T cell receptor beta chain was seen just once. Looked up from germline, CDR1 is SNHLY and CDR2 is FYNNEI. Trimming took 2 bases from V and 1 from J; bases not matched to a gene: 4. The CDR3 covers 16 residues. This sample is drawn from a study of blood T cell repertoires in COVID-19. Across the whole study: Samples taken during acute and convalescent COVID-19 were collected in the United States, Italy and Spain.

Authors' methods: Reference gene primer amplification in the assay estimated nucleated cell counts. Assay: immunoSEQ multiplex PCR; the TCRdb copy retains only in-frame clones and omits some. D and trimming were read from the DNA, whereas the V and J calls and clone size are those reported in that table. The data show about 190,000 clones, with approximately 84% seen just once and roughly 3.2% held by the top ten. This sequence was found in a woman in her thirties who had recovered from COVID-19. V and J are TRBV2 and TRBJ2-2, with 7 bases aligning to TRBD2. Sequences were obtained from PBMCs or T cells enriched from blood (not recorded which). In nucleotides, the CDR3 is TGTGCCAGCAGTGAACGGGCTAGCGGGAACACCGGGGAGCTGTTTTTT. This translates into CASSERASGNTGELFF.